This T cell receptor beta chain derives from a study of shared clonotypes between healthy human individuals (dated by TCRdb to about 2020). Concerning the study at large: A few men and two women, aged 18 to 49 years, made up the cohort. For each donor, three plates each were used for CD4 naive and CD4 memory, two plates were used for CD8 naive, and one plate was used for CD8 memory. To estimate repertoire size and how much clonotypes are shared between individuals, the study performed deep sequencing of blood TCR repertoires from a handful of healthy adults. Libraries were prepared and TCR repertoires were sequenced by different laboratories using diverse techniques, in order to increase sequencing depth and limit assay-specific biases. Each donor's leukapheresis produced roughly between roughly 0.85 and 10 billion PBMCs.

Points on this clone: This clone's antigen is unknown. No per-base quality is available; no much larger clone lies one base away.

TCR CDR3 regions were amplified from genomic DNA by multiplex PCR using the deep immunoSEQ assay. For each cell subset, the extracted genomic DNA was distributed evenly across all wells of several immunoSEQ 96-well plates, and each plate served as one replicate. For sorted subsets, each replicate PCR was loaded with 200 ng genomic DNA, equivalent to 25,000 to 30,000 T cell genomes. Purified libraries were quantified with a Qubit 3.0 fluorometer, sized on a Bioanalyzer 2100, and re-quantified with the KAPA Library Quantification kit. Each immunoSEQ 96-well plate was sequenced on its own single-read 150-cycle Illumina NextSeq 550 flow cell. On the study's bioinformatics: Because the immunoSEQ output held only junctional sequences and lacked quality scores, the filtering could not match the filtering applied to full-length reads. To assign V/J genes and CDR3, sequences were annotated against IMGT germline references using PyIR, a Python wrapper for IgBLAST v1.9. Reads were removed for weak V/J assignments (E-value above 1e-6), missing CDR3, stop codons, out-of-frame junctions, or ambiguous translated residues. A V3J clonotype was defined by an identical inferred V gene, J gene, and CDR3 amino acid sequence. Percentage overlap between repertoires was calculated by dividing the number of shared unique clonotypes by the size of the smaller repertoire. RTK rarefaction, the Chao1 estimator, and Recon v2.1 estimates of unobserved clonotypes were used to assess repertoire richness. Generation probabilities were computed with OLGA for all TCRbeta clonotypes obtained by the gDNA method from several donors. TCRdb limited this immuneACCESS table to in-frame rearrangements with V and J called. A share of clones is missing; checked studies link under half to unresolved V genes, and the rest is unexplained. V and J calls and clone size are those listed in that table; D and trimming were worked out from the DNA. Within this sample are over a million clones, with roughly 95% of them counted one time only. The ten most abundant clones make up 1.2% of the sample.

The donors were healthy, HIV-negative adults with no recently reported acute infections or vaccinations. All donors were Caucasian adults living in Nashville, Tennessee, USA. CD4+ T cells were enriched through magnetic negative selection, after which naive cells were positively selected on CD45RA and the remaining negative fraction served as the memory subset. Blood was collected by leukapheresis, and PBMCs were isolated by Ficoll-Histopaque density gradient centrifugation and then cryopreserved in liquid nitrogen vapor phase. Purity and quantity of every magnetically sorted T cell population were checked by analytical flow cytometry. Genomic DNA was isolated from every sorted fraction and measured by UV absorbance on a Nanodrop 2000c. Overall results and qualifications from the work: Across four donors, about 5% of naive CD4, 3% to 4% of naive CD8, roughly 2.3% of memory CD4, and over 0.35% of memory CD8 clonotypes were shared. Compared with non-shared clonotypes, clonotypes shared by all four sorted-subset donors had higher generation probabilities. Because the study included a small number of donors, the genetic and exposure-history diversity represented was limited. Sampling was restricted to blood, and TCR repertoires in tissues likely differ from the TCR repertoires found in blood. Naive subsets generally had larger estimated clonotype richness than memory subsets did. Incomplete sequencing was indicated by rarefaction of sorted-subset datasets, despite the large sequencing depth. Based on pairwise subsampling, the degree of clonotype sharing among donors was expected to be affected by sequencing depth.

V gives up 0 bases and J gives up 1 base, and the segment between their germline ends measures 10 bases. The germline V gene specifies SGHTS as CDR1 and YDEGEE as CDR2. The CDR3 contains 15 residues, cysteine and phenylalanine counted. Only the CDR3 DNA stays, 45 bases, in frame from base 1. This chain joins TRBV5-8 to TRBJ2-5; possibly the D gene is TRBD1, per 5 matching bases. The sequence came from a man between 25 and 39 years old in good health. The sequenced sample was naive CD4+ T cells sorted from blood. The sample's cell subset or site label, decoded: CD45RA+ positively selected. The DNA sequence is as follows: TGTGCCAGCAGCTTGGGTGACAGCCGCCAAGAGACCCAGTACTTC. This sequence encodes CASSLGDSRQETQYF.